This T cell receptor (beta chain) derives from a study of blood T cell repertoires in COVID-19. Here immunoSEQ multiplex PCR was the method, and the copy in TCRdb shows in-frame clones only, minus some. The sample lists about 270,000 clones, under 90% occurring once. CDR3 length: 13 amino acids. Germline trimming cut 6 bases from V and 7 bases from J; bases unmatched to any gene: 4. The chain recombines TRBV12-3 or TRBV12-4 with TRBJ2-1; 9 nucleotides match TRBD1. Source material: peripheral blood. This clonotype originated in a human donor in a cohort sampled during active COVID-19. The CDR3 protein is CASRLTGGNEQFF. The CDR3 bases are TGTGCCAGCAGACTGACAGGGGGGAATGAGCAGTTCTTC.